This T cell receptor (beta chain) appears in the sequencing data of a study of blood T cell repertoires in COVID-19. The table came from immunoSEQ multiplex PCR; TCRdb's copy has only in-frame clones and leaves some out. The table lists approximately 98,000 clones, less than 75% of them singletons, with about 2% in the top ten. In germline, CDR1 is MNHEY, CDR2 SVGAGI. CDR3 size: 15 residues. The V end lost 6 bases, the J end lost 5 bases, and 17 bases lay between the germline ends. This chain connects TRBV6-5 to TRBJ2-1; D may be TRBD1 (6 bases). This receptor was obtained from a woman aged 40 to 50 with acute or convalescent COVID-19. Sequencing input: peripheral blood. CDR3 sequence: CASRHRAPPDNEQFF. The CDR3 region has the DNA TGTGCCAGCAGGCACAGGGCTCCCCCGGACAATGAGCAGTTCTTC.